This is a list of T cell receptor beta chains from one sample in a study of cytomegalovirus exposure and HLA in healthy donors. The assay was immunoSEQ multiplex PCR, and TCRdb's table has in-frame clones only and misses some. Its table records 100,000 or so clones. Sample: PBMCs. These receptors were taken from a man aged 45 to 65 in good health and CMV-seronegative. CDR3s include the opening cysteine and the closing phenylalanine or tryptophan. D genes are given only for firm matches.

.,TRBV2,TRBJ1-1,CASSVPPETFF,TGTGCCAGCAGTGTACCCCCGGAGACTTTCTTT
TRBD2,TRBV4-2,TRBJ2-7,CASSQERSGLADGYEQCF,TGTGCCAGCAGCCAAGAGCGCTCGGGACTAGCGGATGGGTACGAGCAGTGCTTC
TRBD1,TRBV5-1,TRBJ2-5,CASSLVGTDQETQYF,TGCGCCAGCAGCTTGGTGGGGACAGACCAAGAGACCCAGTACTTC
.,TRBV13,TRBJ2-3,CASSSGGRTDTQYF,TGTGCCAGCAGCTCCGGGGGTCGCACAGATACGCAGTATTTT
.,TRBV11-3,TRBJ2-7,CASSRRDTLYEQYF,TGTGCCAGCAGCAGACGGGACACTCTCTACGAGCAGTACTTC
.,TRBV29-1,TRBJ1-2,CSATTTDNYGYTF,TGCAGCGCAACTACGACTGATAACTATGGCTACACCTTC
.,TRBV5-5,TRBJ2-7,CASSLVAGNSYEQYF,TGTGCCAGCAGCTTGGTGGCAGGGAACTCCTACGAGCAGTACTTC
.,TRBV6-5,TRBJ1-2,CASRLTAGYGYTF,TGTGCCAGCAGACTTACAGCGGGGTATGGCTACACCTTC
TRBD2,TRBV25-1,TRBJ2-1,CASSATSVPYNEQFF,TGTGCCAGCAGTGCCACTAGCGTTCCCTACAATGAGCAGTTCTTC
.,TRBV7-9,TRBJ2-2,CASSLASGNTGELFF,TGTGCCAGCAGCTTAGCTAGCGGTAACACCGGGGAGCTGTTTTTT
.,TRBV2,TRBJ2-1,CARGGGAWDNEQFF,TGTGCCAGAGGGGGGGGAGCTTGGGACAATGAGCAGTTCTTC
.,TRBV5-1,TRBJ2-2,CASSIATGTSNTGELFF,TGCGCCAGCAGCATTGCTACCGGGACTTCGAACACCGGGGAGCTGTTTTTT
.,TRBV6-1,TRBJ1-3,CASSEGYSGNTIYF,TGTGCCAGCAGTGAAGGCTACTCTGGAAACACCATATATTTT
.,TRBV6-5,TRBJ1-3,CASSYGRGGGNTIYF,TGTGCCAGCAGTTATGGGAGGGGCGGTGGAAACACCATATATTTT